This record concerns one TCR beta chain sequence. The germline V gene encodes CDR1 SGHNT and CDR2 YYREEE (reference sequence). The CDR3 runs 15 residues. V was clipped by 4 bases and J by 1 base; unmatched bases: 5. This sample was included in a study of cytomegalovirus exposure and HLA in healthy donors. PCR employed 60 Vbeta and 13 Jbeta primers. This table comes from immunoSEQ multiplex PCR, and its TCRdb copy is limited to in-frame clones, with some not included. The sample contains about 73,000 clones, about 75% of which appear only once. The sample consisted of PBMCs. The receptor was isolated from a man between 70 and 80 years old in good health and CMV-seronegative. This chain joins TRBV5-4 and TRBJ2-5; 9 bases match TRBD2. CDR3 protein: CASSKGLASQETQYF. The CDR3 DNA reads TGTGCCAGCAGCAAGGGACTAGCTTCCCAAGAGACCCAGTACTTC. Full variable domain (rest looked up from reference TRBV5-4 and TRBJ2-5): ETGVTQSPTHLIKTRGQQVTLRCSSQSGHNTVSWYQQALGQGPQFIFQYYREEENGRGNFPPRFSGLQFPNYSSELNVNALELDDSALYLCASSKGLASQETQYFGPGTRLLVL.